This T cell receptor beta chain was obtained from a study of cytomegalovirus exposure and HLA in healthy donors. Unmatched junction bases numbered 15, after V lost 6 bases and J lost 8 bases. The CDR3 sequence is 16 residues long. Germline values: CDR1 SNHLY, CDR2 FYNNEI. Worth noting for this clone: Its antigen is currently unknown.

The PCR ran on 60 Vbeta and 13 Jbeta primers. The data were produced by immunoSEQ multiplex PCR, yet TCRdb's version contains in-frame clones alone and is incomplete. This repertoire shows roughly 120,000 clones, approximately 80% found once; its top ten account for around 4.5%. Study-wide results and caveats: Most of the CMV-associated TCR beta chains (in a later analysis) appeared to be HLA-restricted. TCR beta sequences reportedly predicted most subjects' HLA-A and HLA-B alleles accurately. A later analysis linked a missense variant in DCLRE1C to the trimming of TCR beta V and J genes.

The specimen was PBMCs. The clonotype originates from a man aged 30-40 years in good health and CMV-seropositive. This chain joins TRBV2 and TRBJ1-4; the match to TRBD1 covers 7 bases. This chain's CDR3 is CASRSSGTGEYEKLFF. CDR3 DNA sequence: TGTGCCAGCAGGTCGTCCGGAACAGGGGAATACGAAAAACTGTTTTTT. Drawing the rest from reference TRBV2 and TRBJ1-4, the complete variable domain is EPEVTQTPSHQVTQMGQEVILRCVPISNHLYFYWYRQILGQKVEFLVSFYNNEISEKSEIFDDQFSVERPDGSNFTLKIRSTKLEDSAMYFCASRSSGTGEYEKLFFGSGTQLSVL.